This T cell receptor (beta chain) was sequenced for a study of blood T cell repertoires in COVID-19. CDR3 length equals 14 residues. V shed 4 bases, J shed 7 bases, and the junction held 8 bases outside the gene matches. Germline values: CDR1 SGDLS, CDR2 YYNGEE. Data came from immunoSEQ multiplex PCR; TCRdb stores just in-frame clones and leaves some out. Of roughly 100,000 clones listed, around nine tenths are singletons. The TCR comes from a human donor in a cohort sampled during active COVID-19. The sample consisted of peripheral blood. The chain has TRBV9 and TRBJ1-5; 7 bases match TRBD1. The CDR3 DNA sequence: TGTGCCAGCAGCCTCCGGGCAGGGGGACAGCCCCAGCATTTT. The encoded protein is CASSLRAGGQPQHF.